The TCR beta chain described here comes from a study of regulatory T cells in long-lasting Graves disease. Looking at the study overall: Under 3 months of antithyroid drugs had been taken by newly diagnosed Graves' patients.

This clonotype showed up many times. Library construction for TCR beta used iRepertoire HTBI primers and Arm-PCR of CDR3 regions. TCRdb ran MiXCR on the multiplex PCR reads and lists one entry per CDR3 protein. Among 400,000 to 500,000 distinct CDR3 sequences listed, less than 20% were seen once. Time point here: newly diagnosed GD, antithyroid drugs for less than 3 months. The TCR library was made from RNA that had been extracted from PBMCs in TRIzol. These data were also filed under a second study, of T cells in Graves' hyperthyroidism and ophthalmopathy. That study adds: TCR CDR3 underwent first-round RT-PCR with the HTBI primer set.

The sequence came from a woman younger than 45 with Graves disease. Material: peripheral blood mononuclear cells (PBMCs), obtained at new diagnosis, from a patient treated with antithyroid drugs.

The CDR3 sequence is CAWNRNEQFF. In DNA, the CDR3 is TGTGCCTGGAACCGCAATGAGCAGTTCTTC. The V gene is TRBV30, the J gene TRBJ2-1; no clear D. This CDR3 comprises 10 residues. Per germline, CDR1 GTSNPN and CDR2 SVGIG (reference sequence). Trimming pared 4 bases from V and 6 bases from J, leaving 4 bases between.